This note documents a single T cell receptor (beta chain) sequence. Its antigen is not known. A multiplex PCR was run with 60 Vbeta primers and 13 Jbeta primers. In the original workflow: It was a later analysis that counted around 85 million unique TCR beta chains, of which about 10 million were shared. Clones were sequenced by immunoSEQ multiplex PCR, and TCRdb holds only the in-frame ones, with some missing. V and J calls and clone size follow that table, whereas D and trimming were derived from the DNA. The repertoire holds 200,000 or so clones, approximately 81% seen once, with about 0.25% in the top ten. These data belong to a study of cytomegalovirus exposure and HLA in healthy donors. In the study overall: A prior analysis found roughly 100 million unique TCR beta sequences from some 190 million T cells. Study-wide points: Researchers reported from a later analysis that most CMV-associated TCR beta chains appeared HLA-restricted. About 90% or about 30% of the time was how often most TCR beta V segments were productive, according to an earlier analysis.

CDR1 is SQVTM and CDR2 is ANQGSEA in the germline V gene. The CDR3 contains 11 residues. Trimming pared 4 bases from V and 0 bases from J, leaving 3 bases between. The receptor's source is a boy younger than 18 in good health and CMV-seronegative. Sequencing was done on a sample of PBMCs. V and J are TRBV29-1 and TRBJ1-2, with D unresolved. In nucleotides, the CDR3 is TGCAGCGTTGTCTCTAACTATGGCTACACCTTC. It yields the protein CSVVSNYGYTF.